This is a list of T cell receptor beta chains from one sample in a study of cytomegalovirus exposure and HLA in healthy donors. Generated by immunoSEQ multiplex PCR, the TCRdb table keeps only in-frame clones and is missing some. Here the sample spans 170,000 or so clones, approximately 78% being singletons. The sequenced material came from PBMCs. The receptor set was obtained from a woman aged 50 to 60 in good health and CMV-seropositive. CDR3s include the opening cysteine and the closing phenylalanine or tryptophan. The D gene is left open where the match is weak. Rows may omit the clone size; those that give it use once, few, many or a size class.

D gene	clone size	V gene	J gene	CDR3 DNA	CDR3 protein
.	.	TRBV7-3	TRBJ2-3	TGTGCCAGCAGCTCAGAACTAGCTTTGGATACGCAGTATTTT	CASSSELALDTQYF
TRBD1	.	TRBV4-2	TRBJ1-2	TGTGCCAGCAGCCAAGAGGGCTTTCCGGGACAGGGCGACGATGGCTACACCTTC	CASSQEGFPGQGDDGYTF
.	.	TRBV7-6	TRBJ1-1	TGTGCCAGCAGCTTAATTTCAGGGGAAGCTTTCTTT	CASSLISGEAFF
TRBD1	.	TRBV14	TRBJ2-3	TGTGCCAGCAGCCATTCGGGACAGATCACAGATACGCAGTATTTT	CASSHSGQITDTQYF
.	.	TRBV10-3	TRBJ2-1	TGTGCCATCAGGAACAGGGAAGTGGACAATGAGCAGTTCTTC	CAIRNREVDNEQFF
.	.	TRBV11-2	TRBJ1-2	TGTGCCAGCAGCTCATCCATGAACTATGGCTACACCTTC	CASSSSMNYGYTF
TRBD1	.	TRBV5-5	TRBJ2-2	TGTGCCAGCAGCTACACAGGGGTGGGCACCGGGGAGCTGTTTTTT	CASSYTGVGTGELFF
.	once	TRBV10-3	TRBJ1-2	TGTGCCATCACCTACAGGGTGCAGGATGGCTACACCTTC	CAITYRVQDGYTF
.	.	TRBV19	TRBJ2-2	TGTGCCAGTAGACCGGACACCTTCTCCACCGGGGAGCTGTTTTTT	CASRPDTFSTGELFF
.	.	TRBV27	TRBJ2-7	TGTGCCAGCAGTTCTCGTGGCGGCGCCTTCTACGAGCAGTACTTC	CASSSRGGAFYEQYF